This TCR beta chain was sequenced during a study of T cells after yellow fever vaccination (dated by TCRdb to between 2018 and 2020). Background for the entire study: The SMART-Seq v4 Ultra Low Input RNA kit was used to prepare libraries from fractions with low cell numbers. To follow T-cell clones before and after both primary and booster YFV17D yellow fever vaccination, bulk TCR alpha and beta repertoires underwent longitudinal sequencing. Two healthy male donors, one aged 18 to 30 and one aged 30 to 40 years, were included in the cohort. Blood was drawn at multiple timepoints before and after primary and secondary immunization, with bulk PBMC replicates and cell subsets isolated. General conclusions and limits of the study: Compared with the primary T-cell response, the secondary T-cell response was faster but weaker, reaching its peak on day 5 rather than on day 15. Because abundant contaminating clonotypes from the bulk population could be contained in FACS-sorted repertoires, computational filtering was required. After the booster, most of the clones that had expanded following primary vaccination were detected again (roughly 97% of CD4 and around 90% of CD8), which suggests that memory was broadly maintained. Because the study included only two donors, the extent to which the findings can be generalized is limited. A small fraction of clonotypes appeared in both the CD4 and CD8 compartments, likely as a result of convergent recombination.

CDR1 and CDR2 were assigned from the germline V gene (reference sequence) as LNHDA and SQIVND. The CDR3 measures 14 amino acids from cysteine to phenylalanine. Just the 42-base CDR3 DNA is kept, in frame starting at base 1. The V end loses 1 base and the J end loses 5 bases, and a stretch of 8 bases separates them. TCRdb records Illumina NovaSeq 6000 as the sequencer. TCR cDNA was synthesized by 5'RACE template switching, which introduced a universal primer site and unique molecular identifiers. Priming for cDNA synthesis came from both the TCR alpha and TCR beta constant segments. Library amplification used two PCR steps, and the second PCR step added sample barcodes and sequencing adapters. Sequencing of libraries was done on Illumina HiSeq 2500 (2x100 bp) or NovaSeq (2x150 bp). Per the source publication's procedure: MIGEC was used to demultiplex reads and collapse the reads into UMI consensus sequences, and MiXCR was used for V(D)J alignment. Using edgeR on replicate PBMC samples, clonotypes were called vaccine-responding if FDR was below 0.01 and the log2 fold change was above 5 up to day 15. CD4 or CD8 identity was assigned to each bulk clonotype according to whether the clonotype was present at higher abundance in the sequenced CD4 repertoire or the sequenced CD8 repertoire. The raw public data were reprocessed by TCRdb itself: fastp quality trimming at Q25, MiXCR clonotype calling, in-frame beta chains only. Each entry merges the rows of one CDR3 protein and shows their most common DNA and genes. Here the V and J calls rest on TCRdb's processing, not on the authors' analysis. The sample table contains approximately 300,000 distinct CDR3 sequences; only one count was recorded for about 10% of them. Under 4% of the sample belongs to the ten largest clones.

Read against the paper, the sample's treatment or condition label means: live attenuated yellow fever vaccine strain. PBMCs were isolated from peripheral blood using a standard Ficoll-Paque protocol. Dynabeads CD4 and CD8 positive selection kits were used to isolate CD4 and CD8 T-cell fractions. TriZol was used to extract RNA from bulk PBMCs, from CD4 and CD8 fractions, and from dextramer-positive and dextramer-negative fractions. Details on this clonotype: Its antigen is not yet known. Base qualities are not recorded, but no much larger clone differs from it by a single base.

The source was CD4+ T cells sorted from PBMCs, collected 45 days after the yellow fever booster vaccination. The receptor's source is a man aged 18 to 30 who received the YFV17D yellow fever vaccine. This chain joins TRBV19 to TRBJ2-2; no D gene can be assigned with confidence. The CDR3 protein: CASSIAPVTGELFF. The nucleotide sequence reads TGTGCCAGTAGTATAGCGCCAGTAACCGGGGAGCTGTTTTTT. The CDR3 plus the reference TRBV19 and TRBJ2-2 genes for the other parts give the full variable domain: DGGITQSPKYLFRKEGQNVTLSCEQNLNHDAMYWYRQDPGQGLRLIYYSQIVNDFQKGDIAEGYSVSREKKESFPLTVTSAQKNPTAFYLCASSIAPVTGELFFGEGSRLTVL.